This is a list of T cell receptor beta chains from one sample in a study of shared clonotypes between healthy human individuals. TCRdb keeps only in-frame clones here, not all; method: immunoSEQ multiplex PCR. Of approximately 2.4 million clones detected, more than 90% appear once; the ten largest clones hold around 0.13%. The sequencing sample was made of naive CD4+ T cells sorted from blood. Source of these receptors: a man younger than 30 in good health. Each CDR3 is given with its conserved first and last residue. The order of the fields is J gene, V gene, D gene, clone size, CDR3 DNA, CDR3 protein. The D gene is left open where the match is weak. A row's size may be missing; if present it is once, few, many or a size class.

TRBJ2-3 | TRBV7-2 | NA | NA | TGTGCCAGCAGCTTAGATCGGTCCCCTAACGCAGATACGCAGTATTTT | CASSLDRSPNADTQYF
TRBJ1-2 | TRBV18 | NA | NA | TGTGCCAGCTCACCGGGAGACTGGTCTGGCTACACCTTC | CASSPGDWSGYTF
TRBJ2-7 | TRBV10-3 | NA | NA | TGTGCCATCTCGGCGGGGAACTACGAGCAGTACTTC | CAISAGNYEQYF
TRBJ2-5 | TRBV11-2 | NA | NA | TGTGCCAGCAGCTTAGTGTACGGAGAACAAGAGACCCAGTACTTC | CASSLVYGEQETQYF
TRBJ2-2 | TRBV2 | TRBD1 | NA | TGTGCCACGGGACAGGGGAACACCGGGGAGCTGTTTTTT | CATGQGNTGELFF
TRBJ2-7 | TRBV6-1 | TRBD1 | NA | TGTGCCAGCAGTACCAGGACAGGTTACGAGCAGTACTTC | CASSTRTGYEQYF
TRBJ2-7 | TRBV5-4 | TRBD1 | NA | TGTGCCAGCAGCCGGGGGGACAGGGCCACCTACGAGCAGTACTTC | CASSRGDRATYEQYF
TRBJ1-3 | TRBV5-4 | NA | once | TGTGCCAGCAGCTCCGCGGGGGCCTCTGGAAACACCATATATTTT | CASSSAGASGNTIYF
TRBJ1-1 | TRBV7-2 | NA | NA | TGTGCCAGCAGCTCAGGACGGGTCCTGAACACTGAAGCTTTCTTT | CASSSGRVLNTEAFF
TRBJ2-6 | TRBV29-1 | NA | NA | TGCAGCGTTGAAAATCCTCTTTCTGGGGCCAACGTCCTGACTTTC | CSVENPLSGANVLTF
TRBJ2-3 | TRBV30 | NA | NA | TGTGCCTGGAGTGTAGGCAGCACAGATACGCAGTATTTT | CAWSVGSTDTQYF
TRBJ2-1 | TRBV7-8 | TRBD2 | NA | TGTGCCAGCAGCTTCGGGGGACTAGCGGGAGGCCCATTCCCCCACAATGAGCAGTTCTTC | CASSFGGLAGGPFPHNEQFF
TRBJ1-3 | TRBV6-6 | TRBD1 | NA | TGTGCCAGCAGTCATAACAGGGGCCACTCTGGAAACACCATATATTTT | CASSHNRGHSGNTIYF
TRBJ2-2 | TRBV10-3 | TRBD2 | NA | TGTGCCATCACTAGCGGGGGCCCTTGGGGCACCGGGGAGCTGTTTTTT | CAITSGGPWGTGELFF
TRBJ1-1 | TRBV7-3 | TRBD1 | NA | TGTGCCAGCAGCGCTACAGGGGTTAACACTGAAGCTTTCTTT | CASSATGVNTEAFF
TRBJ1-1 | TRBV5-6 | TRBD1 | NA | TGTGCCAGCAGCTTGGGAGGGGGCCGGGGCACTGAAGCTTTCTTT | CASSLGGGRGTEAFF
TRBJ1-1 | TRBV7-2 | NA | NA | TGTGCCAGCAGCTTACGTATGGGGAACACTGAAGCTTTCTTT | CASSLRMGNTEAFF
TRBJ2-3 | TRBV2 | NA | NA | TGTGCCAGCAGTCGTCTCCTAGGGGGCACAGATACGCAGTATTTT | CASSRLLGGTDTQYF
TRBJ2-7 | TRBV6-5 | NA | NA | TGTGCCAGCAGACAGGGCGATCGTTTATACGAGCAGTACTTC | CASRQGDRLYEQYF
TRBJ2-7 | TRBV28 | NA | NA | TGTGCCAGCAGTTTAGAACTGGAGCAGTACTTC | CASSLELEQYF
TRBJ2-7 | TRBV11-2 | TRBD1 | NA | TGTGCCAGCAGCTTAGACTCGGGACAGGGGCTCGGGCAGTACTTC | CASSLDSGQGLGQYF
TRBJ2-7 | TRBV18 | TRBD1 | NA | TGTGCCAGCTCACCGGGACAGGGGCGCTACGAGCAGTACTTC | CASSPGQGRYEQYF
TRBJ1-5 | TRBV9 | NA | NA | TGTGCCAGCAGCCCCTCTCAGGGGCAATTCGAGCCCCAGCATTTT | CASSPSQGQFEPQHF
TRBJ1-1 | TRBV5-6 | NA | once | TGTGCCAGCAGCTTCCAGGGACCGAACACTGAAGCTTTCTTT | CASSFQGPNTEAFF
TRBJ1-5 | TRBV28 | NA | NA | TGTGCCAGCAGTTTAAGACTCAATCAGCCCCAGCATTTT | CASSLRLNQPQHF
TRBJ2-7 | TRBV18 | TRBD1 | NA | TGTGCCAGCTCGGCAGGGGGTTCCTACGAGCAGTACTTC | CASSAGGSYEQYF
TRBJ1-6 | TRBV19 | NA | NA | TGTGCCAGTACCCCGGACAAGTATTCACCCCTCCACTTT | CASTPDKYSPLHF
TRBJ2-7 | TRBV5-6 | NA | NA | TGTGCCAGCAGCTTGGGTGTCGAACTAGCTATCTACGAGCAGTACTTC | CASSLGVELAIYEQYF
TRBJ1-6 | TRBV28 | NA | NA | TGTGCCAGCAGCCCCTTGGAAGGGGGAAGGGATAATTCACCCCTCCACTTT | CASSPLEGGRDNSPLHF
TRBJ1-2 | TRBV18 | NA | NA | TGTGCCAGCTCACCGGGCGGTCAGGGCTATGGCTACACCTTC | CASSPGGQGYGYTF
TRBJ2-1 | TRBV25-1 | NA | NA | TGTGCCACTTCCACGGGACTCCTGCCCTACAATGAGCAGTTCTTC | CATSTGLLPYNEQFF
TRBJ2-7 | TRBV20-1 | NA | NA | TGCAGTGCCGGGGTTTCGGACGAGCAGTACTTC | CSAGVSDEQYF